The 16 T cell receptor beta chains in this list originate from one sample, sequenced in a study of T cell changes during pregnancy in multiple sclerosis. Sequencing used immunoSEQ multiplex PCR; TCRdb keeps in-frame clones, though not all of them. Here the sample spans approximately 50,000 clones, approximately 90% being singletons. This material consisted of peripheral blood, taken in the second trimester of pregnancy. These TCRs come from a female donor with multiple sclerosis, enrolled in a pregnancy study.

The J gene is TRBJ1-2, the V gene TRBV19; D perhaps matches TRBD1 (5 bases). The CDR3 covers 13 residues. V was shortened by 4 bases and J by 8 bases, with 14 bases between the two germline ends. Germline CDR1 reads LNHDA; CDR2 reads SQIVND (reference sequence). The CDR3 nucleotides are TGTGCCAGTAGTACAAGACAGTTTCGGGGCTACACCTTC. Translating gives CASSTRQFRGYTF.

V usage is TRBV29-1 and J usage is TRBJ1-6; 8 bases align to TRBD1. V shed 4 bases, J shed 12 bases, and the junction held 8 bases outside the gene matches. Germline lookup yields CDR1 SQVTM and CDR2 ANQGSEA. The CDR3 totals 13 residues. DNA for the CDR3: TGCAGCGTTGTTCTAGCACAGGGGGGACCCCTCCACTTT. Its translation: CSVVLAQGGPLHF.

The chain uses TRBV28 and TRBJ2-7, with D unclear. Germline-derived CDR1 and CDR2 are MDHEN and SYDVKM. This CDR3 has 12 amino acids. The V and J ends lost 8 bases and 2 bases respectively, with 10 bases between them. CDR3 residues: CASLGLTYEQYF. Written as DNA, the CDR3 is TGTGCCAGCCTTGGCTTAACCTACGAGCAGTACTTC.

This clone has just one count. The chain couples TRBV5-6 to TRBJ1-1; a weak D match, TRBD1 (6 bases). The germline gives CDR1 SGHDT, CDR2 YYEEEE. The ends were cut back, 4 bases at V and 6 bases at J, with 13 bases in the middle. CDR3 length equals 13 residues. In DNA form, the CDR3 reads TGTGCCAGCAGCCCAGGGGATCGGGCTGAAGCTTTCTTT. Translated, it gives CASSPGDRAEAFF.

The V and J genes are TRBV10-3 and TRBJ2-5; D is possibly TRBD2 (5 bases). The CDR3 runs 13 residues. Germline CDR1 ENHRY, CDR2 SYGVKD. The ends were cut back, 0 bases at V and 9 bases at J, with 11 bases in the middle. The CDR3 DNA is TGTGCCATCAGTGAGTCCGCGGGCGAGGCCCAGTACTTC. Protein sequence: CAISESAGEAQYF.

V gene TRBV7-2 combines with J gene TRBJ2-1; 8 bases agree with TRBD1. V was pared by 5 bases and J by 8 bases, with 11 bases of the junction left unmatched. The CDR3 length is 15 residues. Germline V gives CDR1 SGHTA, CDR2 FQGNSA. The CDR3: CASSPAGTGTYEQFF. The CDR3 DNA is TGTGCCAGCAGCCCTGCCGGGACAGGTACCTATGAGCAGTTCTTC.

This sequence joins TRBV5-1 and TRBJ1-1; no firm D call. CDR1 is SGHRS and CDR2 is YFSETQ in the germline V gene. The V end lost 0 bases, the J end lost 2 bases, and 8 bases lay between the germline ends. The CDR3 covers 14 residues. CDR3 sequence: CASSLAWPNTEAFF. Written as DNA, the CDR3 is TGCGCCAGCAGCTTGGCATGGCCTAACACTGAAGCTTTCTTT.

This chain links TRBV7-6 with TRBJ2-5; TRBD1 matches 9 bases. CDR1 SGHVS and CDR2 FNYEAQ come from the germline V gene. The CDR3 extends over 18 amino acids. Trimming at V came to 1 base and at J to 2 bases, leaving 11 bases not matched to a gene. The CDR3 DNA is TGTGCCAGCAGCTTAGGGTCGAGGACAGGGGACTTTCAAGAGACCCAGTACTTC. Amino acids: CASSLGSRTGDFQETQYF.

The chain carries TRBV7-2 and TRBJ2-7; 9 positions match TRBD1. J gave up 7 bases and V 3 bases, and 10 bases lay outside the gene matches. CDR3 length: 15 amino acids. The germline CDR1 and CDR2 sequences are SGHTA and FQGNSA. CDR3 sequence (DNA): TGTGCCAGCAGCTTCGGGACAGGGATGAGTATAGAGCAGTACTTC. Translated: CASSFGTGMSIEQYF.

The rearrangement uses TRBV7-3 and TRBJ2-3, with 13 bases that match TRBD2. Losses at the gene ends were 1 base for V and 5 bases for J; bases not matched to a gene: 12. Germline CDR1 is SGHTA and CDR2 is FQGTGA. CDR3 length equals 19 residues. The CDR3 reads CASSLRPSLAGGPIDTQYF. DNA of the CDR3: TGTGCCAGCAGCTTAAGACCCTCACTAGCGGGGGGGCCGATAGATACGCAGTATTTT.

The chain is built from TRBV30 and TRBJ1-5, with D uncertain. V gave up 1 base and J gave up 7 bases, with 11 bases separating them. The CDR3 contains 13 residues. Germline V gene lookup returns CDR1 GTSNPN and CDR2 SVGIG (reference sequence). The CDR3 sequence is CAWSGLGGQPQHF. The CDR3 coding sequence is TGTGCCTGGAGTGGACTAGGAGGCCAGCCCCAGCATTTT.

The gene calls are TRBV18 and TRBJ2-5; 9 bases map to TRBD1. The ends lost 4 bases at V and 4 bases at J; junction bases unmatched: 4. The CDR3 loop spans 14 amino acids. Germline V gives CDR1 KGHSH, CDR2 LQKENI. The CDR3 sequence: CASSRAGQGETQYF. CDR3 sequence (DNA): TGTGCCAGCTCACGCGCGGGACAGGGAGAGACCCAGTACTTC.

This rearrangement joins TRBV4-3 to TRBJ2-3, with D hard to call. The length of the CDR3 is 16 residues. Per germline, CDR1 LGHNA and CDR2 YSLEER. V was trimmed by 1 base and J by 0 bases, leaving 11 bases between them. CDR3 nucleotides: TGCGCCAGCAGCCAAGGCAGTGCCGTTAGCACAGATACGCAGTATTTT. It encodes CASSQGSAVSTDTQYF.

The chain has TRBV4-3 and TRBJ2-5, with 10 positions matching TRBD2. Trimming cost V 1 base and J 1 base; bases outside gene matches: 0. Germline CDR1 reads LGHNA; CDR2 reads YSLEER. The CDR3 spans 15 residues. The CDR3: CASSQASGGQETQYF. As DNA, the CDR3 is TGCGCCAGCAGCCAAGCTAGCGGGGGCCAAGAGACCCAGTACTTC.

The rearrangement joins TRBV28 to TRBJ2-3; D unresolved. With 2 bases removed from V and 4 bases from J, the gap between germline ends came to 4 bases. Germline V gene data show CDR1 as MDHEN and CDR2 as SYDVKM. The CDR3 consists of 12 residues. This CDR3 reads CASSLSADTQYF. CDR3 nucleotides: TGTGCCAGCAGTTTAAGCGCAGATACGCAGTATTTT.

The V gene is TRBV19, the J gene TRBJ1-5, with no clear D. The CDR3 has 14 amino acids. From germline, CDR1 is LNHDA and CDR2 SQIVND (reference sequence). V lost 6 bases and J 0 bases, leaving 9 bases between the germline ends. This chain's CDR3 is CASRRAYSNQPQHF. CDR3 DNA: TGTGCCAGTAGGAGGGCTTATAGCAATCAGCCCCAGCATTTT.